This is a list of T cell receptor beta chains from one sample in a study of CD8+ T cells in alopecia areata. TCRdb's table, derived via immunoSEQ multiplex PCR, lists solely in-frame clones and lacks some. The table has 110,000 to 150,000 clones, 51% seen once. The source was CD4+ T cells sorted from blood, collected at week 0. The receptor set was obtained from a human donor with alopecia areata. Both conserved end residues are part of each CDR3. D genes are given only for firm matches. Clone size is not always given. Where it is, it says once, few, many or a class for expanded clones.

TRBJ2-1 once TRBD2 TRBV5-1 TGCGCCAGCAGTTGGAGGGCGGGAGCCTACAATGAGCAGTTCTTC CASSWRAGAYNEQFF
TRBJ2-4 few NA TRBV29-1 TGCAGCGCCGGTGGAGGGGGTACAGCTCAAAACATTCAGTACTTC CSAGGGGTAQNIQYF
TRBJ2-1 NA TRBD1 TRBV7-9 TGTGCCAGCGAGGGACAGGGGCGTAGAAATGAGCAGTTCTTC CASEGQGRRNEQFF
TRBJ2-5 NA NA TRBV29-1 TGCAGCGTTGAAGCCCCTCAGGGATACCAAGAGACCCAGTACTTC CSVEAPQGYQETQYF
TRBJ2-1 few NA TRBV14 TGTGCCAGCAGCCAGCGGGCAGGGAATTTCGAAGTCAATGAGCAGTTCTTC CASSQRAGNFEVNEQFF
TRBJ2-5 NA NA TRBV28 TGTGCCAGCAGTTTCGCAGGCCCAGGGGAGACCCAGTACTTC CASSFAGPGETQYF
TRBJ2-7 NA NA TRBV29-1 TGCAGCGTTGTCCAGGGCTCCTACGAGCAGTACTTC CSVVQGSYEQYF
TRBJ1-5 few NA TRBV5-1 TGCGCCAGCAGCTTGGAGGAGGGGCAGCCCCAGCATTTT CASSLEEGQPQHF
TRBJ1-1 NA NA TRBV7-8 TGTGCCAGCAGCTTAGCCCGGACAGTCATGAACACTGAAGCTTTCTTT CASSLARTVMNTEAFF
TRBJ2-3 NA NA TRBV20-1 TGCAGCGCTCCGATCGGGGATACGCAGTATTTT CSAPIGDTQYF
TRBJ2-7 few TRBD1 TRBV9 TGTGCCAGCAGCCCCGGATCGGACAGGGGAGGCGTCGAGCAGTACTTC CASSPGSDRGGVEQYF
TRBJ2-5 NA NA TRBV25-1 TGTGCCAGCAGCGACCGGCTTGAAGAGACCCAGTACTTC CASSDRLEETQYF
TRBJ2-7 NA TRBD1 TRBV23-1 TGCGCCAGCAGTCGGAGGGGGGACAGGGAGTTTTGGGAGCAGTACTTC CASSRRGDREFWEQYF
TRBJ1-2 NA TRBD1 TRBV10-3 TGTGCCATCAGTGTACAGGGGAGTGACTATGGCTACACCTTC CAISVQGSDYGYTF
TRBJ2-5 NA NA TRBV5-1 TGCGCCAGCAGCTACCCCGGAAGGGAAGAGACCCAGTACTTC CASSYPGREETQYF
TRBJ1-4 NA TRBD1 TRBV7-2 TGTGCCAGCAGTAAACAGGGGAGGACTAATGAAAAACTGTTTTTT CASSKQGRTNEKLFF
TRBJ2-7 NA NA TRBV10-2 TGCGCCAGCAGTGATACCAGGTACGAGCAGTACTTC CASSDTRYEQYF
TRBJ1-5 once NA TRBV30 TGTGCCTGGCGCGAAGGGCCTAATCAGCCCCAGCATTTT CAWREGPNQPQHF
TRBJ2-4 NA NA TRBV29-1 TGCAGCGTTGCGGGCCAAGCCAAAAACATTCAGTACTTC CSVAGQAKNIQYF
TRBJ2-3 NA NA TRBV4-3 TGCGCCAGCAGCCAAGATCAGGGGCACACAGATACGCAGTATTTT CASSQDQGHTDTQYF
TRBJ2-1 few NA TRBV28 TGTGCCAGCAGTTTTACGGACTCCTACAATGAGCAGTTCTTC CASSFTDSYNEQFF
TRBJ2-7 few NA TRBV7-8 TGTGCCAGCAGCCCTCGACAGTCCTCCTACGAGCAGTACTTC CASSPRQSSYEQYF
TRBJ1-2 NA NA TRBV2 TGTGCCAGCAGCGAGTTGACACTGGAGGATGGCTACACCTTC CASSELTLEDGYTF
TRBJ2-5 once TRBD2 TRBV19 TGTGCCAGTAAGATAACTAGCGGGAGGGAGACCCAGTACTTC CASKITSGRETQYF
TRBJ2-7 few NA TRBV2 TGTGCCAGCGATTCCTACGAGCAGTACTTC CASDSYEQYF
TRBJ1-5 few NA TRBV30 TGTGCCTGGAGTTGGAGGAGAGATCAGCCCCAGCATTTT CAWSWRRDQPQHF